Listed here are 7 T cell receptor beta chains from one sample, sequenced in a study of blood T cell repertoires in COVID-19. Clones were read by immunoSEQ multiplex PCR, and TCRdb kept only the in-frame ones, dropping some. The table records approximately 120,000 clones, 84% of them present only once. Source material: peripheral blood. Receptors were obtained from a human donor in a cohort sampled during active COVID-19.

This clone was counted ten times or more. The V and J genes are TRBV7-8 and TRBJ1-2; D is unresolved. There are 15 residues in the CDR3. Germline assignment: CDR1 SGHVS and CDR2 FQNEAQ. The V end lost 1 base, the J end lost 3 bases, and 12 bases lay between the germline ends. CDR3 DNA sequence: TGTGCCAGCAGCTTAGAGCGGGGAACAGACTATGGCTACACCTTC. It codes for CASSLERGTDYGYTF.

The rearrangement uses TRBV27 and TRBJ2-7; D may be TRBD1 (5 bases). V was trimmed by 6 bases and J by 0 bases, leaving 12 bases between them. The CDR3 is 14 amino acids. Germline V CDR1 and CDR2: MNHEY, SMNVEV (reference sequence). The CDR3 nucleotides are TGTGCCAGCAGCTTGACGACAGCCTCCTACGAGCAGTACTTC. It specifies CASSLTTASYEQYF.

The chain links TRBV7-8 to TRBJ2-7; 8 bases line up with TRBD1. Germline trimming cut 5 bases from V and 0 bases from J; bases unmatched to any gene: 3. In germline, CDR1 is SGHVS, CDR2 FQNEAQ. The CDR3 consists of 14 residues. The CDR3 is CASSLTGGSYEQYF. CDR3 DNA: TGTGCCAGCAGCCTAACAGGGGGCTCCTACGAGCAGTACTTC.

The chain recombines TRBV9 with TRBJ2-4; perhaps TRBD2 as D (5 bases). The CDR3 extends over 12 amino acids. Germline values: CDR1 SGDLS, CDR2 YYNGEE. V was cut by 3 bases and J by 8 bases, with 9 bases left in between. Here the CDR3 DNA reads TGTGCCAGCAGCGACCTGGGAGACATTCAGTACTTC. As protein: CASSDLGDIQYF.

The gene calls are TRBV9 and TRBJ1-1; no reliable D call. Germline V gives CDR1 SGDLS, CDR2 YYNGEE. Trimming shortened V by 4 bases and J by 2 bases, and 12 bases separated the two germline ends. The CDR3 totals 14 residues. This CDR3 is CASSPTGPNTEAFF. In DNA form, the CDR3 reads TGTGCCAGCAGCCCAACTGGGCCAAACACTGAAGCTTTCTTT. Looking up the rest from reference TRBV9 and TRBJ1-1 gives the full variable domain: DSGVTQTPKHLITATGQRVTLRCSPRSGDLSVYWYQQSLDQGLQFLIQYYNGEERAKGNILERFSAQQFPDLHSELNLSSLELGDSALYFCASSPTGPNTEAFFGQGTRLTVV.

This clone was seen just once. V gene TRBV6-5 combines with J gene TRBJ2-1; 8 bases fit TRBD1. This CDR3 spans 15 amino acids. Losses at the gene ends were 4 bases for V and 4 bases for J; bases not matched to a gene: 6. CDR1 and CDR2 (germline): MNHEY, SVGAGI. This chain's CDR3 is CASSWQGAGYNEQFF. The CDR3 nucleotides read TGTGCCAGCAGTTGGCAGGGGGCTGGTTACAATGAGCAGTTCTTC.

The chain is built from TRBV10-1 and TRBJ2-3; TRBD2 agrees at 8 bases. V shed 3 bases and J 5 bases; nucleotides not matched to a gene: 7. This CDR3 is built from 15 residues. CDR1 and CDR2 from the germline V gene are WNHNN and SYGVQD (reference sequence). CDR3 residues: CASSEYGGARDTQYF. The CDR3 bases are TGCGCCAGCAGTGAATACGGGGGGGCCAGAGATACGCAGTATTTT.